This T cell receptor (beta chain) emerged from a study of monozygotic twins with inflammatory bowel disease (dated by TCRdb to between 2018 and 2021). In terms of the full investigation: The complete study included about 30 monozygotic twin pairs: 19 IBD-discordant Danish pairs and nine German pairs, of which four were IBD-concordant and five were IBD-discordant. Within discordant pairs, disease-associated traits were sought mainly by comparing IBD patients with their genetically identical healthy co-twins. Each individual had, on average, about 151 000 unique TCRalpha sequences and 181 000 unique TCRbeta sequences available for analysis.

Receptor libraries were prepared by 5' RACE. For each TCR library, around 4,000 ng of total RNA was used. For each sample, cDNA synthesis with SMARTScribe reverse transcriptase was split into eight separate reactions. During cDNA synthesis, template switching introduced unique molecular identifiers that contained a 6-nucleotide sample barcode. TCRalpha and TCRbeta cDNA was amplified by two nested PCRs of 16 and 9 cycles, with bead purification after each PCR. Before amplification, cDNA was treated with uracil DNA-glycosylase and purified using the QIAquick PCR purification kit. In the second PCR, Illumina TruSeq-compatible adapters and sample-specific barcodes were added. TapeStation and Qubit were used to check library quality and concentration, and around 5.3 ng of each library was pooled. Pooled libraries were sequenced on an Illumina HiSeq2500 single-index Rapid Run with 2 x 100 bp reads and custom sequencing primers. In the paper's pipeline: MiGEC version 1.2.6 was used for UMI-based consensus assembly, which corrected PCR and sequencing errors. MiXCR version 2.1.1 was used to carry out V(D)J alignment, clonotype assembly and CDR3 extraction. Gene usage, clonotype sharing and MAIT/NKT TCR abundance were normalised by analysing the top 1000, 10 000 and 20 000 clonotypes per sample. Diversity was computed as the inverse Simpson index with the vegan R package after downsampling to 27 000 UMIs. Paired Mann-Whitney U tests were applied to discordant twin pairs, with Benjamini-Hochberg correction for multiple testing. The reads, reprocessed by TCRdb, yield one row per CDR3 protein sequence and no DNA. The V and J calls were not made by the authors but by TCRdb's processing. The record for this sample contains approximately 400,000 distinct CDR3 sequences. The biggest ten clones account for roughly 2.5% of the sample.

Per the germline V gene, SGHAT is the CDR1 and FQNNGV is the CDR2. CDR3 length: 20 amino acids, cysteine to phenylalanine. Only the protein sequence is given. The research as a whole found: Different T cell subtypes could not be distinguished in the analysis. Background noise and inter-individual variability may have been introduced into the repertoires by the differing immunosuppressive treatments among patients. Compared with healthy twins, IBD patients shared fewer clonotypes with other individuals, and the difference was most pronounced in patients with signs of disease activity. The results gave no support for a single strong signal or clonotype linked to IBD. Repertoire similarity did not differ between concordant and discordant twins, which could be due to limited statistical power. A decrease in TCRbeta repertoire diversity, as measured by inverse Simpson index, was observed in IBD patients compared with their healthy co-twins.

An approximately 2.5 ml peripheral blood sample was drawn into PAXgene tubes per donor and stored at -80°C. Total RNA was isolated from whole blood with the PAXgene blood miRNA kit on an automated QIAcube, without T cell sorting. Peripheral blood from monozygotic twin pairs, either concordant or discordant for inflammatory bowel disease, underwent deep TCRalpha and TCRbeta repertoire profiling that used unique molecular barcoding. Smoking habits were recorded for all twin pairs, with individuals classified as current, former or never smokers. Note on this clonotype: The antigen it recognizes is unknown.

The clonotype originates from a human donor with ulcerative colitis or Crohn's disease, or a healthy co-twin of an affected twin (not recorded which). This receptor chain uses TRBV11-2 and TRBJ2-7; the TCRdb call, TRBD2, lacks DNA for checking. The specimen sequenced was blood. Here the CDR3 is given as CASSLFRPGTSGGALDEQYF.